This T cell receptor (beta chain) emerged from a study of identifying expanded T cells in peripheral blood (dated by TCRdb to between 2019 and 2020). Regarding the research as a whole: Technical replicates were generated by sequencing separate aliquots of the same genomic DNA pool, with four replicates compared pairwise.

The junction shows trimming of 3 bases on V and 0 bases on J, plus 10 bases between the germline ends. Reading from cysteine to phenylalanine, the CDR3 counts 15 amino acids. Only the CDR3 DNA stays, 45 bases, in frame from base 1. CDR1 and CDR2 are read off the germline V gene as SGHRS and YFSETQ. No immune events such as infections were documented for the healthy donors during the collection period. Healthy-donor blood repertoires served as a training cohort to calibrate time-dependent variance in a beta-binomial model of T-cell clone differential abundance. The training cohort was composed of about 10 healthy donors, 3 female and 7 male. An age range of roughly 29 to 64 years, with an average of roughly 45 years, was recorded for the donors. Whole blood was collected from each healthy donor at three time points spaced 2 to 3 weeks apart and obtained from a commercial supplier. Genomic DNA was extracted from unsorted whole blood for immunosequencing.

Results the study describes overall, beyond this receptor: Across all healthy-donor time intervals, the beta-binomial model significantly lowered both the number of clones called differentially abundant and the false-positive rate. The authors expected that over much longer intervals, such as months to years, biological variance in healthy repertoires might increase even further. The binomial model flagged approximately 1.2 differentially abundant clones between technical replicates, compared with around 15 over two weeks and approximately 18 over around 4 weeks. Variance in clone template counts between approximately two-week samples significantly increased with total template count across all healthy donors.

TCRbeta CDR3 regions were profiled with the immunoSEQ Assay using bias-controlled multiplex PCR amplification of genomic DNA. The source study handled its data this way. The absolute abundance of each unique TCRbeta CDR3 region was quantified after sequences were collapsed and filtered. Differential abundance was tested with a binomial (Fisher-equivalent) model and with a beta-binomial model adding time-dependent variance fitted from healthy donors. Clones with fewer than 5 combined templates were removed, and a clone was called differentially abundant if the clone's Benjamini-Hochberg FDR was below 0.01. In the beta-binomial model, variance was expressed as a function of the total template count across the two samples, in the form v = (b*log(k)+a)^2. TCRdb obtained this table from immuneACCESS and retained in-frame rearrangements with V and J assigned. These tables miss some clones; where compared with another copy, unresolved V genes account for less than half of the shortfall, and the remainder is unexplained. The V and J calls and clone size were taken over from that table, and D and trimming were inferred from the DNA. This sample is represented by about 47,000 clones; 70% to 85% of them were singletons. Jointly, the top ten make up 11% to 15% of the sample.

Of note for this clone: It has no known antigen specificity. The record has no base qualities; no much larger clone is one base away.

The sequence links TRBV5-1 to TRBJ1-3, with no confident D gene call. The TCR comes from a person aged 18 to 69 in good health. The sequenced material came from blood. The nucleotides are TGCGCCAGCAGCTCAGACGGATCCTCTGGAAACACCATATATTTT. It specifies CASSSDGSSGNTIYF.